Included here is one TCR beta chain sequence, with context. The antigen is undetermined. The CDR3 length is 11 residues. The V gene's germline CDR1 is MNHEY and CDR2 SMNVEV (reference sequence). The V and J ends lost 5 bases and 5 bases respectively, with 5 bases between them. The data were obtained in a study of CD8+ T cells in alopecia areata. Study-level findings and limits: When scalp samples are sequenced, resident alphabeta T cells of normal skin are also captured. Clonality in lesional scalp, especially alopecia totalis/universalis, exceeded that of normal scalp.

The researchers isolated CD4+ and CD8+ T cells from PBMCs by sorting. Investigators isolated RNA and reverse transcribed it into cDNA to act as the sequencing template. Only in-frame clones appear in the TCRdb table, and some are missing; sequencing was by immunoSEQ multiplex PCR. There are about 130,000 clones in the sample; roughly 58% occur only once, and 4.5% lies in the top ten. The J gene is TRBJ2-3, the V gene TRBV27; D gene unclear. This specimen was CD4+ T cells sorted from blood, taken at week 0. The TCR sequence derives from a human donor with alopecia areata. CDR3 coding DNA: TGTGCCAGCAGTCTACAAGATACGCAGTATTTT. Amino acid sequence: CASSLQDTQYF.